The 9 T cell receptor beta chains below all came from one sample that was sequenced in a study of CD8 T cells in ankylosing spondylitis. From the 5' RACE reads, TCRdb called clonotypes with MiXCR, one entry per CDR3 protein. This table has some 71,000 distinct CDR3 sequences, approximately 5% appearing once. Source material: blood, either unsorted or a sorted T cell fraction (not recorded which). These receptors were obtained from a male donor with ankylosing spondylitis or in good health (not recorded which).

This clonotype appeared many times. The chain employs TRBV5-6 and TRBJ2-5; D unclear. Trimming cost V 0 bases and J 5 bases, with 11 bases left between them. In germline, CDR1 is SGHDT, CDR2 YYEEEE. The CDR3 runs 14 residues. The CDR3 is CASSLGGGVETQYF. The CDR3 region has the DNA TGTGCCAGCAGCTTGGGGGGTGGAGTGGAGACCCAGTACTTC.

This clonotype has just a few counts. The genes are TRBV7-8 and TRBJ1-1; 7 nucleotides line up with TRBD1. CDR3 length: 13 amino acids. Per the germline V gene, CDR1 is SGHVS and CDR2 is FQNEAQ. The CDR3 coding sequence is TGTGGTACGAGGGGGCCCGGCGGGGGTGAAGCTTTCTTT. As protein: CGTRGPGGGEAFF.

The table lists this clonotype with many counts. V and J are TRBV7-8 and TRBJ1-5; no definite D call. The CDR3 sequence is 14 residues long. The germline V gene has CDR1 SGHVS and CDR2 FQNEAQ. V lost 3 bases and J lost 4, with 10 bases in between. The CDR3 DNA reads TGTGCCAGCAGCTTGTTAGGGAGTAATCAGCCCCAGCATTTT. Its protein product is CASSLLGSNQPQHF.

The chain has TRBV5-1 and TRBJ2-3; D is ambiguous. The germline V gene encodes CDR1 SGHRS and CDR2 YFSETQ. The ends were cut back, 0 bases at V and 6 bases at J, with 11 bases in the middle. This CDR3 comprises 14 residues. CDR3 sequence reads: CASSLDPDFDTQYF. The CDR3 DNA sequence: TGCGCCAGCAGCTTGGACCCAGACTTCGATACGCAGTATTTT.

Many counts were recorded for this clonotype. This chain connects TRBV20-1 to TRBJ1-5; TRBD1 might be the D (5 bases). The CDR3 runs to 15 residues. The germline gives CDR1 DFQATT, CDR2 SNEGSKA (reference sequence). The V gene lost 6 bases and the J gene lost 0 bases, with 15 bases spanning the gap. The chain's CDR3 is CSARGLRASNQPQHF. The CDR3 DNA reads as TGCAGTGCACGGGGACTGAGAGCTAGCAATCAGCCCCAGCATTTT.

This clonotype was seen repeatedly, ten times or more. This chain connects TRBV6-2 or TRBV6-3 to TRBJ1-1; unclear D gene. The V end lost 9 bases, the J end lost 5 bases, and 16 bases lay between the germline ends. Per germline, CDR1 MNHEY and CDR2 SVGEGT. This CDR3 has 13 amino acids. CDR3 nucleotides: TGTGCCAGTTACGACGGCCTGGGGACTGAAGCTTTCTTT. Amino acid sequence: CASYDGLGTEAFF.

This chain joins TRBV4-1 and TRBJ2-5; D is possibly TRBD2 (5 bases). The CDR3 consists of 15 residues. Trimming pared 1 base from V and 2 bases from J, leaving 11 bases between. Germline V gene data show CDR1 as MGHRA and CDR2 as YSYEKL. DNA for the CDR3: TGCGCCAGCAGCCAAGGAACAGCGGAACAAGAGACCCAGTACTTC. Amino acid sequence: CASSQGTAEQETQYF.

This clonotype has a count of ten or more. The V and J genes are TRBV5-1 and TRBJ2-5, with no clear D. The CDR3 has 14 amino acids. The V end was cut by 1 base, the J end by 2 bases, with 9 bases between. Germline V CDR1 and CDR2: SGHRS, YFSETQ. The CDR3 DNA reads TGCGCCAGCAGCTTGCTCCCAAGTCAAGAGACCCAGTACTTC. Translating gives CASSLLPSQETQYF. Full variable domain (rest looked up from reference TRBV5-1 and TRBJ2-5): KAGVTQTPRYLIKTRGQQVTLSCSPISGHRSVSWYQQTPGQGLQFLFEYFSETQRNKGNFPGRFSGRQFSNSRSEMNVSTLELGDSALYLCASSLLPSQETQYFGPGTRLLVL.

This clonotype was observed at least ten times. The genes are TRBV20-1 and TRBJ2-3, with 9 bases identical to TRBD1. Trimming at V came to 5 bases and at J to 2 bases, leaving 8 bases not matched to a gene. This CDR3 is built from 15 residues. Germline loops: CDR1 DFQATT, CDR2 SNEGSKA (reference sequence). The CDR3 DNA reads TGCAGTGCTGGCACAGGGGGCAAAATCACAGATACGCAGTATTTT. Translating it yields CSAGTGGKITDTQYF.